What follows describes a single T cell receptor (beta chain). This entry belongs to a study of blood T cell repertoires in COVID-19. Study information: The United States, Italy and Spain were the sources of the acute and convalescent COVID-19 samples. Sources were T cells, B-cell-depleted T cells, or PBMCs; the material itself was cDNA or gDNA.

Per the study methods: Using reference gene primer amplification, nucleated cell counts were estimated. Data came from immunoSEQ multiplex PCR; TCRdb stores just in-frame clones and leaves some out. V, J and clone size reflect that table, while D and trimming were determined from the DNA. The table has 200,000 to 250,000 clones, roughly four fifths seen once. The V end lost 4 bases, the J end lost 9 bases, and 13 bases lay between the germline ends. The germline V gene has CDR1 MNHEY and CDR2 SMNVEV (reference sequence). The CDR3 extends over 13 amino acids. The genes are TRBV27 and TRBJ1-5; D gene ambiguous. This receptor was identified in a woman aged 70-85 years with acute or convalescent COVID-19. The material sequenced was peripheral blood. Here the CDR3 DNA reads TGTGCCAGCAGTTCCTACTCCGGAGGGCCCCAGCATTTT. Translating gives CASSSYSGGPQHF.